This is a list of T cell receptor beta chains from one sample in a study of blood T cells in healthy people across ages. TCRdb itself ran the 5' RACE reads through MiXCR, one entry per CDR3 protein. This table holds 600,000 to 800,000 distinct CDR3 sequences, approximately 52% found once. The sample consisted of blood. These receptors all stem from a woman of 80 years or more in good health. Each CDR3 is given with its conserved first and last residue. Each record gives: CDR3 length, J gene, D gene, V gene, clone size, CDR3 DNA, CDR3 protein. A D gene is named only where the DNA matches it firmly. Some rows mark clone size as missing; the rest say once, few, many or name a class of expanded clone.

len: 14; j_gene: TRBJ2-2; d_gene: TRBD2; v_gene: TRBV10-3; abundance: many; CDR3nt: TGTGCCACCGCTAGCGGGGCGAACACCGGGGAGCTGTTTTTT; CDR3aa: CATASGANTGELFF
len: 15; j_gene: TRBJ2-3; d_gene: TRBD1; v_gene: TRBV2; abundance: -; CDR3nt: TGTGCCAGCACCCGACAGGGGACTAGCACAGATACGCAGTATTTT; CDR3aa: CASTRQGTSTDTQYF
len: 13; j_gene: TRBJ1-4; d_gene: -; v_gene: TRBV6-6; abundance: -; CDR3nt: TGTGCCAGCAGTTACTCGACCTCGGAAAAACTGTTTTTT; CDR3aa: CASSYSTSEKLFF
len: 13; j_gene: TRBJ2-5; d_gene: TRBD2; v_gene: TRBV6-2/TRBV6-3; abundance: -; CDR3nt: TGTGCCAGCAGGGGGATGTCAGCGGGAGAGCAGTACTTC; CDR3aa: CASRGMSAGEQYF
len: 17; j_gene: TRBJ2-2; d_gene: TRBD2; v_gene: TRBV12-3/TRBV12-4; abundance: -; CDR3nt: TGTGCCAGCAGTATTACAAAACTAGCGGGAGCAAGCAGGGGGCTGTTTTTT; CDR3aa: CASSITKLAGASRGLFF
len: 15; j_gene: TRBJ2-7; d_gene: -; v_gene: TRBV20-1; abundance: once; CDR3nt: TGCAGTGCCATTCGGACCGGACACGTATCCTACGAGCAGTACTTC; CDR3aa: CSAIRTGHVSYEQYF
len: 14; j_gene: TRBJ2-3; d_gene: TRBD2; v_gene: TRBV12-3/TRBV12-4; abundance: -; CDR3nt: TGTGCCAGCAGCGGGGGGGTGGAGGCAGATACGCAGTATTTT; CDR3aa: CASSGGVEADTQYF
len: 13; j_gene: TRBJ1-2; d_gene: TRBD1; v_gene: TRBV12-3/TRBV12-4; abundance: many; CDR3nt: TGTGCCAGCAGTCGACAGGGAAGTCGTGGCTACACCTTC; CDR3aa: CASSRQGSRGYTF
len: 14; j_gene: TRBJ2-1; d_gene: -; v_gene: TRBV20-1; abundance: once; CDR3nt: TGCAGTGCTAATACTAGGAGCCGCCGACGTGAGCAGTTCTTC; CDR3aa: CSANTRSRRREQFF
len: 14; j_gene: TRBJ2-3; d_gene: -; v_gene: TRBV9; abundance: many; CDR3nt: TGTGCCAGCAGCATCCGGGGCAACACAGATACGCAGTATTTT; CDR3aa: CASSIRGNTDTQYF
len: 16; j_gene: TRBJ2-7; d_gene: -; v_gene: TRBV5-6; abundance: -; CDR3nt: TGTGCCAGCAGCTTTTTCGACCGAGTTATCGGGGACGAGCAGTACTTC; CDR3aa: CASSFFDRVIGDEQYF
len: 13; j_gene: TRBJ2-3; d_gene: TRBD2; v_gene: TRBV20-1; abundance: many; CDR3nt: TGCAGTGCTGGGACTAGCGGGCCAGATACGCAGTATTTT; CDR3aa: CSAGTSGPDTQYF
len: 13; j_gene: TRBJ2-2; d_gene: -; v_gene: TRBV5-1; abundance: -; CDR3nt: TGCGCCAGCAGGTGGGAGATCACCGGGGAGCTGTTTTTT; CDR3aa: CASRWEITGELFF
len: 11; j_gene: TRBJ1-1; d_gene: -; v_gene: TRBV20-1; abundance: few; CDR3nt: TGCAGTGCTAGGGTAAACACTGAAGCTTTCTTT; CDR3aa: CSARVNTEAFF
len: 17; j_gene: TRBJ2-3; d_gene: -; v_gene: TRBV4-2; abundance: -; CDR3nt: TGTGCCAGCAGCGCAACCCCCGCCCGCCGGAGCACAGATACGCAGTATTTT; CDR3aa: CASSATPARRSTDTQYF
len: 14; j_gene: TRBJ1-1; d_gene: -; v_gene: TRBV6-2/TRBV6-3; abundance: -; CDR3nt: TGTGCCAGCAGTTACAGGCAGTTGAACACTGAAGCTTTCTTT; CDR3aa: CASSYRQLNTEAFF
len: 15; j_gene: TRBJ2-2; d_gene: -; v_gene: TRBV20-1; abundance: -; CDR3nt: TGCAGTGCTAGAGCCCAGGGTCTAATAGCCGGGGAGCTGTTTTTT; CDR3aa: CSARAQGLIAGELFF
len: 15; j_gene: TRBJ2-6; d_gene: TRBD1; v_gene: TRBV25-1; abundance: -; CDR3nt: TGTGCCAGCAGTGTGACAGGGACAGGGGCCAACGTCCTGACTTTC; CDR3aa: CASSVTGTGANVLTF
len: 13; j_gene: TRBJ2-7; d_gene: -; v_gene: TRBV9; abundance: -; CDR3nt: TGTGCCAGCAGCGTAGGGGACAACTACGAGCAGTACTTC; CDR3aa: CASSVGDNYEQYF
len: 14; j_gene: TRBJ2-1; d_gene: TRBD2; v_gene: TRBV11-2; abundance: -; CDR3nt: TGTGCCAGCAGCTTCCTAGCGGGGCAAGAGTCCCAGTTCTTC; CDR3aa: CASSFLAGQESQFF
len: 15; j_gene: TRBJ2-4; d_gene: -; v_gene: TRBV27; abundance: many; CDR3nt: TGTGCCAGCACTAGGGATGTGGGAGCCAAAAACATTCAGTACTTC; CDR3aa: CASTRDVGAKNIQYF
len: 12; j_gene: TRBJ2-1; d_gene: -; v_gene: TRBV6-6; abundance: -; CDR3nt: TGTGCCAGCCCCGAAAACTACACTGAGCAGTTATTC; CDR3aa: CASPENYTEQLF
len: 12; j_gene: TRBJ2-1; d_gene: -; v_gene: TRBV27; abundance: once; CDR3nt: TGTGCCAGCAGCGGGACGTTAAATGAGCAGTTCTTC; CDR3aa: CASSGTLNEQFF
len: 13; j_gene: TRBJ2-3; d_gene: -; v_gene: TRBV5-1; abundance: many; CDR3nt: TGCGCCAGTCGACAAGAAGGGGCAGATACGCAGTATTTT; CDR3aa: CASRQEGADTQYF
len: 17; j_gene: TRBJ1-2; d_gene: -; v_gene: TRBV7-9; abundance: -; CDR3nt: TGTGCCAGCAGCCCCAATCCTAGGGTGAGGGACGACTATGGCTACACCTTC; CDR3aa: CASSPNPRVRDDYGYTF
len: 12; j_gene: TRBJ2-4; d_gene: TRBD1; v_gene: TRBV29-1; abundance: -; CDR3nt: TGCAGCGTTGGGGACAGGGTGGGCATTCAGTACTTC; CDR3aa: CSVGDRVGIQYF
len: 15; j_gene: TRBJ2-1; d_gene: TRBD2; v_gene: TRBV20-1; abundance: many; CDR3nt: TGCAGTGCCGTAGATAGCGGGAGAATCTACAATGAGCAGTTCTTC; CDR3aa: CSAVDSGRIYNEQFF
len: 15; j_gene: TRBJ1-1; d_gene: -; v_gene: TRBV7-9; abundance: few; CDR3nt: TGTGCCAGCAGCTTATTAGGTTGGTTGAACACTGAAGCTTTCTTT; CDR3aa: CASSLLGWLNTEAFF
len: 15; j_gene: TRBJ1-5; d_gene: TRBD1; v_gene: TRBV11-2; abundance: once; CDR3nt: TGTGCCAGCAGCTTAAAAGGACAGGGGGATCAGCCCCAGCATTTT; CDR3aa: CASSLKGQGDQPQHF
len: 13; j_gene: TRBJ2-1; d_gene: -; v_gene: TRBV6-5; abundance: once; CDR3nt: TGTGCCAGCAGTTACAGAGAGAGTTATGAGCAGTTCTTC; CDR3aa: CASSYRESYEQFF
len: 15; j_gene: TRBJ2-3; d_gene: -; v_gene: TRBV7-2; abundance: -; CDR3nt: TGTGCCAGCAGCTTAGTAGCGCCTAGCACAGATACGCAGTATTTT; CDR3aa: CASSLVAPSTDTQYF
len: 11; j_gene: TRBJ2-7; d_gene: TRBD1; v_gene: TRBV6-6; abundance: many; CDR3nt: TGTGCCAGCAAAGGACAGGGTGAGCAGTACTTC; CDR3aa: CASKGQGEQYF
len: 13; j_gene: TRBJ2-7; d_gene: -; v_gene: TRBV18; abundance: -; CDR3nt: TGTGCCAGCTTATCCGGACAGAGCTACGAGCAGTACTTC; CDR3aa: CASLSGQSYEQYF
len: 15; j_gene: TRBJ2-7; d_gene: -; v_gene: TRBV20-1; abundance: -; CDR3nt: TGCAGTGCTAGAGTAGGGCAGTGGGCTACCTACGAGCAGTACTTC; CDR3aa: CSARVGQWATYEQYF
len: 15; j_gene: TRBJ2-1; d_gene: -; v_gene: TRBV29-1; abundance: -; CDR3nt: TGCAGCGTTGAAGATTACCAGCAGAACAACAATGAGCAGTTCTTC; CDR3aa: CSVEDYQQNNNEQFF
len: 15; j_gene: TRBJ2-7; d_gene: TRBD1; v_gene: TRBV28; abundance: many; CDR3nt: TGTGCCAGCAGTTCAATGGGACAGGGGTTCTACGAGCAGTACTTC; CDR3aa: CASSSMGQGFYEQYF
len: 16; j_gene: TRBJ2-4; d_gene: -; v_gene: TRBV15; abundance: -; CDR3nt: TGTGCCACCAGCAGAGATCTCGGAGGAGCCAAAAACATTCAGTACTTC; CDR3aa: CATSRDLGGAKNIQYF
len: 12; j_gene: TRBJ2-3; d_gene: -; v_gene: TRBV6-5; abundance: -; CDR3nt: TGTGCCAGCAAGGGGAGCACAGATACGCAGTATTTT; CDR3aa: CASKGSTDTQYF
len: 16; j_gene: TRBJ2-1; d_gene: -; v_gene: TRBV5-1; abundance: -; CDR3nt: TGCGCCAGCAGCTTCGCAGATGGACCAGCGGGCAATGAGCAGTTCTTC; CDR3aa: CASSFADGPAGNEQFF
len: 14; j_gene: TRBJ2-3; d_gene: -; v_gene: TRBV19; abundance: -; CDR3nt: TGTGCCAGTAGCGACACTAGGAAGGGACCTACGCAGTATTTT; CDR3aa: CASSDTRKGPTQYF
len: 15; j_gene: TRBJ1-2; d_gene: -; v_gene: TRBV3-1; abundance: -; CDR3nt: TGTGCCAGCAGCCAACTCGGCAGGGGAACTGTTGGCTACACCTTC; CDR3aa: CASSQLGRGTVGYTF
len: 15; j_gene: TRBJ2-7; d_gene: -; v_gene: TRBV2; abundance: -; CDR3nt: TGTGCCAGCGTACACCAGGGAACAGGTTCAGATGTGCAGTACTTC; CDR3aa: CASVHQGTGSDVQYF
len: 17; j_gene: TRBJ2-5; d_gene: TRBD2; v_gene: TRBV7-4; abundance: -; CDR3nt: TGTGCCAGCAGCCCGATTAAGGATAGCGGGAAGCAAGAGACCCAGTACTTC; CDR3aa: CASSPIKDSGKQETQYF
len: 13; j_gene: TRBJ2-3; d_gene: TRBD2; v_gene: TRBV29-1; abundance: -; CDR3nt: TGCAGCGTCGGGACTAGCGCGGCAGATACGCAGTATTTT; CDR3aa: CSVGTSAADTQYF
len: 11; j_gene: TRBJ1-1; d_gene: -; v_gene: TRBV12-3/TRBV12-4; abundance: many; CDR3nt: TGTGCCAGCAGTGGAATCTCTGAAGCTTTCTTT; CDR3aa: CASSGISEAFF